The T cell receptor (beta chain) under discussion was sequenced for a study of shared clonotypes between healthy human individuals. As for the study in general: CD4 naive cells filled three plates per donor, CD4 memory three, CD8 naive two and CD8 memory one.

Deep-level running was used for the assay. The assay was immunoSEQ multiplex PCR, and TCRdb's table has in-frame clones only and misses some. Of 2.3 million or so clones listed, more than 80% were seen once; the top ten hold roughly 0.36%. Of note for this clone: Its target is unknown.

Study-wide findings and caveats: Non-shared clonotypes had lower generation probabilities than clonotypes shared by all four sorted-subset donors.

The donors, all of them Caucasian adults, lived in Nashville, Tennessee. Germline loops: CDR1 MDHEN, CDR2 SYDVKM. The length of the CDR3 is 15 residues. Trimming took off 5 bases at V and 0 bases at J, with 11 bases between the two ends. This TCR came from a man between 18 and 35 years old in good health. Some clones in this sample may be carry-over from other donors' samples. The gene calls are TRBV28 and TRBJ1-5; D uncertain. The material sequenced was naive CD4+ T cells from PBMCs. Subset described: CD45RA+ positively selected. CDR3 loop: CASSPPMYSNQPQHF. CDR3 nucleotides: TGTGCCAGCAGTCCCCCTATGTATAGCAATCAGCCCCAGCATTTT. Full variable domain (rest looked up from reference TRBV28 and TRBJ1-5): DVKVTQSSRYLVKRTGEKVFLECVQDMDHENMFWYRQDPGLGLRLIYFSYDVKMKEKGDIPEGYSVSREKKERFSLILESASTNQTSMYLCASSPPMYSNQPQHFGDGTRLSIL.